This TCR beta chain was recovered during a study of blood T cell repertoires in COVID-19. About the study: PBMCs, B-cell-depleted T cells, or T cells provided the cDNA or gDNA that made up the material.

Trimming took 2 bases from V and 5 from J, leaving 6 bases between them. Germline CDR1 is KGHSH and CDR2 is LQKENI. This CDR3 comprises 12 residues. Two consecutive negative NP/OP PCR tests, clearance, or resolved symptoms defined Cohort 3 recovery. The repertoire was sequenced with immunoSEQ multiplex PCR; TCRdb's copy has only in-frame clones and lacks some. The table has 150,000 or so clones, nearly 80% seen once. The chain uses TRBV18 and TRBJ1-2, with no clear D. The source of this sequence is a woman in her 50s who had recovered from COVID-19. The sequencing sample was made of PBMCs or T cells enriched from blood (not recorded which). In nucleotides, the CDR3 is TGTGCCAGCTCACCAGGAGAATATGGCTACACCTTC. Translation gives CASSPGEYGYTF.